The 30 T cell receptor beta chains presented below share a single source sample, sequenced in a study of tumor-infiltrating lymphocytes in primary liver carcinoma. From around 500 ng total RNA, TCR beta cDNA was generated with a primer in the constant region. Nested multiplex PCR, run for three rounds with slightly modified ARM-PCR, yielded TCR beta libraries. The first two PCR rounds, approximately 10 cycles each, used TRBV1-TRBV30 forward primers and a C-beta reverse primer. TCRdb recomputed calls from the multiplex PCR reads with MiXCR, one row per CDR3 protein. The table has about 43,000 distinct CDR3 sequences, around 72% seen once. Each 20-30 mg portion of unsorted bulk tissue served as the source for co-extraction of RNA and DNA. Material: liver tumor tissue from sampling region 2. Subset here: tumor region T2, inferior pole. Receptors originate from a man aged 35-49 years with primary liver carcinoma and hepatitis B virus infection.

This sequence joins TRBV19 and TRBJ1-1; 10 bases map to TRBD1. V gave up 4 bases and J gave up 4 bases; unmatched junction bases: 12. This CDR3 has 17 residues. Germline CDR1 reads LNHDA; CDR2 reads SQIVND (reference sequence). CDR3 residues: CASSTHHTTGGPTEAFF. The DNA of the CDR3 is TGTGCCAGTAGTACCCATCACACGACAGGGGGCCCCACTGAAGCTTTCTTT.

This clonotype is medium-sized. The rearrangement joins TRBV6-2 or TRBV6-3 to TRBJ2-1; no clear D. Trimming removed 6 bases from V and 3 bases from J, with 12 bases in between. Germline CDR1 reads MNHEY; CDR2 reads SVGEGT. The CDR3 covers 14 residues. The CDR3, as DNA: TGTGCCAGCAGCTTGCAAGGGTTCTACAATGAGCAGTTCTTC. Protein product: CASSLQGFYNEQFF.

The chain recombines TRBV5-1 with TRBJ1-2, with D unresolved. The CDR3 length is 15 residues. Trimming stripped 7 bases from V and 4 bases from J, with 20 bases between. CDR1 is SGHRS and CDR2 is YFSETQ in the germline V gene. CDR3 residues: CASGYDGETGYGYTF. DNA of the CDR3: TGCGCCAGCGGCTACGACGGGGAAACGGGCTATGGCTACACCTTC.

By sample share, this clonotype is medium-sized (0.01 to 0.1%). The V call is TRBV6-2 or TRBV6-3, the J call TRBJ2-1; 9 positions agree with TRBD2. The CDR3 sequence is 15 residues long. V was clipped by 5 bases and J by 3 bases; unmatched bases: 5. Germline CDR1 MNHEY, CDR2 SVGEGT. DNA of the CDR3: TGTGCCAGCAGTAAATATAGCGGGAGCTACAATGAGCAGTTCTTC. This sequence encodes CASSKYSGSYNEQFF.

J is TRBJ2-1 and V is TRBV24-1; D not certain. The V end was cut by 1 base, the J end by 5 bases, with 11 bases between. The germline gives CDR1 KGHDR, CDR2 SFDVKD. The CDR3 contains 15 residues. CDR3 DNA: TGTGCCACCAGTGATTTCGGCAGGAATCACAATGAGCAGTTCTTC. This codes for CATSDFGRNHNEQFF.

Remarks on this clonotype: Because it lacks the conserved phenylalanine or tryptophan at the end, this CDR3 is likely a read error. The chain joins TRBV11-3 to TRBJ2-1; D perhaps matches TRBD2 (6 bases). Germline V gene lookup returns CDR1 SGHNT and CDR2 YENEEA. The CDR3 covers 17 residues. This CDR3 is CASSLGVPGLPHNEQFM. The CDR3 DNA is TGTGCCAGCAGCTTAGGCGTACCGGGACTCCCCCACAATGAACAGTTCATG.

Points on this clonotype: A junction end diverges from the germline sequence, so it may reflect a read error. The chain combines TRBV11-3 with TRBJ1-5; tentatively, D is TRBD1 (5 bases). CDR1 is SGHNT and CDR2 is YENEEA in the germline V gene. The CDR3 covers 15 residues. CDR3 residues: CAGSLDLGVPQPEHF. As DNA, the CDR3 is TGTGCCGGCAGCTTAGATCTGGGGGTGCCTCAGCCCGAGCATTTT.

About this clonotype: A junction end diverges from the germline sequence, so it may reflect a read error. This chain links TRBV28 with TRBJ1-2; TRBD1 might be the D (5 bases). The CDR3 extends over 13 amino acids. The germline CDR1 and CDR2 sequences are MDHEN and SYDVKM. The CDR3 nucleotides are TGTGCCAGCGGTTTGGAAGGGGCCTATGGCTACACCTTC. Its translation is CASGLEGAYGYTF.

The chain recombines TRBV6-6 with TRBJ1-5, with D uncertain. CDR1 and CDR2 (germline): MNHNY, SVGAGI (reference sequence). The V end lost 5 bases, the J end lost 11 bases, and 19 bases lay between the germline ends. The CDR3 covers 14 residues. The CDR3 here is CASSQLGKRQSQHF. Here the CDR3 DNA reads TGTGCCAGCAGTCAACTGGGGAAAAGGCAGTCCCAGCATTTT.

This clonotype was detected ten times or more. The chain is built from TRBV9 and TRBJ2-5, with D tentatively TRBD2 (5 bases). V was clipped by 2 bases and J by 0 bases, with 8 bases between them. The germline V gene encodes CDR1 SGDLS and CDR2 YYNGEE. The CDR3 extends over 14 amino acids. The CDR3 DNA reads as TGTGCCAGCAGCGTCCGAGGGAACCAAGAGACCCAGTACTTC. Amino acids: CASSVRGNQETQYF. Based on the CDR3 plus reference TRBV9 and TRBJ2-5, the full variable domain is DSGVTQTPKHLITATGQRVTLRCSPRSGDLSVYWYQQSLDQGLQFLIQYYNGEERAKGNILERFSAQQFPDLHSELNLSSLELGDSALYFCASSVRGNQETQYFGPGTRLLVL.

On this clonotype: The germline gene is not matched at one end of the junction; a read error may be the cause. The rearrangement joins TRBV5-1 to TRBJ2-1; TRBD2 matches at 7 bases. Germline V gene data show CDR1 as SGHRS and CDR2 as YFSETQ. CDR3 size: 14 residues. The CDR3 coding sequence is TGCGCCAGCAGCTCTAGCGGTGAGTACAATGAGCTGTTCTTC. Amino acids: CASSSSGEYNELFF.

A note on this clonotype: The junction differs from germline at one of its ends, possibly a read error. The CDR3 DNA reads TGTGTCAGCATCTGGGGGACAGGGGTCTACGAGCAGTACTTC. It yields the protein CVSIWGTGVYEQYF. The chain uses TRBV12-3 or TRBV12-4 and TRBJ2-7, with TRBD1 matching 10 bases. This CDR3 spans 14 amino acids.

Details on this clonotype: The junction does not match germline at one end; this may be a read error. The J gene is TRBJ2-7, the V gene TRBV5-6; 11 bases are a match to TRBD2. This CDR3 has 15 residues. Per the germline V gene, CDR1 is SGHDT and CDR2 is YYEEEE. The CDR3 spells CASTSRGLAEYEQYF. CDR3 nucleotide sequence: TGCGCCAGCACCTCTAGGGGACTAGCGGAATACGAGCAGTACTTC. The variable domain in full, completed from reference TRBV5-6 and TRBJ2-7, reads DAGVTQSPTHLIKTRGQQVTLRCSPKSGHDTVSWYQQALGQGPQFIFQYYEEEERQRGNFPDRFSGHQFPNYSSELNVNALLLGDSALYLCASTSRGLAEYEQYFGPGTRLTVT.

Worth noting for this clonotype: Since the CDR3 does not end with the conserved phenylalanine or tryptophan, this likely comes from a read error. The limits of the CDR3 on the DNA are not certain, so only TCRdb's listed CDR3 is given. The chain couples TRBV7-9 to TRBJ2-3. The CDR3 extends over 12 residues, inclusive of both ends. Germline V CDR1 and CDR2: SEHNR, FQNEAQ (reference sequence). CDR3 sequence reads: CASSPRLDTQYC.

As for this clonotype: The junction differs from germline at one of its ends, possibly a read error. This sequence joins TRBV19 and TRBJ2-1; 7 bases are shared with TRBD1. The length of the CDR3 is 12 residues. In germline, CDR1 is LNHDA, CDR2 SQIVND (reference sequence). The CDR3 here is CVSSIEDRTPTF. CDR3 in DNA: TGTGTCAGTAGTATAGAGGACAGGACCCCGACCTTC.

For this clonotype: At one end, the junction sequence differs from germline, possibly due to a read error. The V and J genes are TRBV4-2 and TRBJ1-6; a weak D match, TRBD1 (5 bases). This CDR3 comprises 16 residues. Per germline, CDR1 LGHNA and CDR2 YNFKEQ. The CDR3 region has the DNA TGCGCCAGCAGTCAAGAGGGGTCAGGAGGAGATTCACCCCTCCGCTTT. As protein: CASSQEGSGGDSPLRF.

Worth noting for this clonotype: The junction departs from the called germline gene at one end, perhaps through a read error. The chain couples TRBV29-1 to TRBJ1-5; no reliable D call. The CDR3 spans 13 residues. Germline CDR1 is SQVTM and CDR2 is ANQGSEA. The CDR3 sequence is CSVVGEINQPQHF. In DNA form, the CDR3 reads TGCAGCGTTGTCGGAGAGATCAATCAGCCCCAGCACTTC. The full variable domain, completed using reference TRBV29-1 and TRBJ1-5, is SAVISQKPSRDICQRGTSLTIQCQVDSQVTMMFWYRQQPGQSLTLIATANQGSEATYESGFVIDKFPISRPNLTFSTLTVSNMSPEDSSIYLCSVVGEINQPQHFGDGTRLSIL.

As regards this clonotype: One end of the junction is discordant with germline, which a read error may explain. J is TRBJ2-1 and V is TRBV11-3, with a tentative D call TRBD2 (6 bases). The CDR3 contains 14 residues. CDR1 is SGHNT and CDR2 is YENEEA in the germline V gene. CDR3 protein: CAGSLGREKNKQFF. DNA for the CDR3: TGCGCCGGCAGCTTAGGACGGGAGAAAAATAAGCAGTTCTTC.

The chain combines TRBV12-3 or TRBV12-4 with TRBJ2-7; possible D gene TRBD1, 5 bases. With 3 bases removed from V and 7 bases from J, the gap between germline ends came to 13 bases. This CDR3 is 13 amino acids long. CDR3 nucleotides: TGTGCCAGCAGTTTGTGGACATGGGGTGAGCAGTACTTC. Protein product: CASSLWTWGEQYF.

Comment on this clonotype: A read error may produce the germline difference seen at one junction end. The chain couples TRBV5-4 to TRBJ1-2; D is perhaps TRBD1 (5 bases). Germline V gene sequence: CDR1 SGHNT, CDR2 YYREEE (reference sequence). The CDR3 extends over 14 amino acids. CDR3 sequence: CAASGRHGDYDYTF. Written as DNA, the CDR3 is TGTGCCGCCAGTGGCAGACATGGGGACTATGACTACACCTTC.

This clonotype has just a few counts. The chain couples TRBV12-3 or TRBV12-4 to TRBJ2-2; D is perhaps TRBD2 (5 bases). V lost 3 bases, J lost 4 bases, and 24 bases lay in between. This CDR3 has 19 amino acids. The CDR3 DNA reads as TGTGCCAGCAGTTTCCCATTCGTGTGGCATGGGAGTAGCACCGGGGAGCTGTTTTTT. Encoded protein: CASSFPFVWHGSSTGELFF.

The CDR3 region is CASSFGQGETFF. CDR3 sequence (DNA): TGTGCCAGCAGCTTCGGTCAGGGCGAAACTTTCTTT. V and J are TRBV11-2 and TRBJ1-1; D is perhaps TRBD1 (5 bases). This CDR3 comprises 12 residues. V was shortened by 3 bases and J by 12 bases, with 14 bases between the two germline ends. Germline-derived CDR1 and CDR2 are SGHAT and FQNNGV.

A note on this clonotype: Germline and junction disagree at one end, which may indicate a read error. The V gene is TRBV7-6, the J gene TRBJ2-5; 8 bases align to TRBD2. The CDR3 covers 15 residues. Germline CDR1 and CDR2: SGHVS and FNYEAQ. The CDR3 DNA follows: TGTGCCAGCTCCTCCGCAAGCGGGAGTTGGGGGGCCCAGCACTTC. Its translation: CASSSASGSWGAQHF.

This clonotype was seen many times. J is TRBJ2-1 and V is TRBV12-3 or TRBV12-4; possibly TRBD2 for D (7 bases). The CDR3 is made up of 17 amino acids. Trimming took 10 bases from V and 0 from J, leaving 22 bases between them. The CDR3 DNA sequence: TGTGCCAACGGGGAGGGGGGCGGGTCTCTCTCCTACAATGAGCAGTTCTTC. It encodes CANGEGGGSLSYNEQFF.

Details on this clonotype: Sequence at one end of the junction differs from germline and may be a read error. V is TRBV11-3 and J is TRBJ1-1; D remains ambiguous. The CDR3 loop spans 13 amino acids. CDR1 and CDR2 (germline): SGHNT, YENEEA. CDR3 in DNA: TGTGCTAGCAGCTTAGCAGTTAAGACCGAAGCTTTCTTT. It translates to CASSLAVKTEAFF.

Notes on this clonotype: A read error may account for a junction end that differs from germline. This chain's CDR3 is CASSLSSDQETQYF. CDR3 DNA: TGTGCCAGCAGCTTGAGTAGCGACCAAGAGACCCAATACTTC. The chain has TRBV7-8 and TRBJ2-5, with D maybe TRBD2 (5 bases). Germline CDR1 SGHVS, CDR2 FQNEAQ. The CDR3 extends over 14 amino acids.

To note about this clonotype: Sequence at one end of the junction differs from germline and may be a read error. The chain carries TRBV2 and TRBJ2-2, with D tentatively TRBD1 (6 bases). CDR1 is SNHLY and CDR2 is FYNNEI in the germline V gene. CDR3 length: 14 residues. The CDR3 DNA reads TGTGCCAGGAGTGGTATGGGGGCACCCGGGGAGCTGTTTTTT. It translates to CARSGMGAPGELFF.

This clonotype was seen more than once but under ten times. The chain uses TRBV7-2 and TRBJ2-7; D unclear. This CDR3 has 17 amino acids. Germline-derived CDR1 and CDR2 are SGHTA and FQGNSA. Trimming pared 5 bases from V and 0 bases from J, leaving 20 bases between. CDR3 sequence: CASSTPLGVPTSYEQYF. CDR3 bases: TGTGCCAGCAGCACCCCCCTCGGAGTCCCAACCTCCTACGAGCAGTACTTC.

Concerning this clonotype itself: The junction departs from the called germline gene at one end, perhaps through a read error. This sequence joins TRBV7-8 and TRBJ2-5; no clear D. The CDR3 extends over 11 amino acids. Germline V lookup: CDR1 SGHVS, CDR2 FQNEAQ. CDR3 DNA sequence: TGTACCAGCAGTCCCGGGGAGACCCAGTACTTC. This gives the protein CTSSPGETQYF.

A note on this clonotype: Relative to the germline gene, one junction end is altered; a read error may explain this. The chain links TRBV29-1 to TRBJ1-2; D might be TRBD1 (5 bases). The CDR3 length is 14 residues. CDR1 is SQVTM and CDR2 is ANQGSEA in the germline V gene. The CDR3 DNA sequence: TGCAGCGTTGGGGGGGTGGACTCATACAATGGCTGCACCTTC. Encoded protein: CSVGGVDSYNGCTF.